These T cell receptor beta chains were read from a single sample in a study of blood T cell repertoires in COVID-19. TCRdb's copy holds only in-frame clones and misses some; the assay was immunoSEQ multiplex PCR. The sample records roughly 37,000 clones, 78% being singletons. The sequenced sample consisted of peripheral blood. The source of these receptors is a man aged 55 to 69 with acute or convalescent COVID-19. Both conserved end residues are part of each CDR3. Each record gives: clone size, D gene, J gene, CDR3 length, V gene, CDR3 protein, CDR3 DNA. D genes are given only for firm matches. The size field is filled for only some rows; it gives once, few, many or a size class.

clone size: once; D gene: TRBD2; J gene: TRBJ2-7; CDR3 length: 14; V gene: TRBV3-1/TRBV3-2; CDR3 protein: CASSPGLAGDEQYF; CDR3 DNA: TGTGCCAGCAGCCCGGGACTAGCGGGAGACGAGCAGTACTTC
clone size: .; D gene: .; J gene: TRBJ2-3; CDR3 length: 15; V gene: TRBV6-2/TRBV6-3; CDR3 protein: CASSSTDYSTDTQYF; CDR3 DNA: TGTGCCAGCAGTTCGACTGATTATAGCACAGATACGCAGTATTTT
clone size: few; D gene: TRBD1; J gene: TRBJ2-7; CDR3 length: 16; V gene: TRBV4-3; CDR3 protein: CASSQLTGGGSYEQYF; CDR3 DNA: TGCGCCAGCAGCCAACTGACAGGGGGCGGCTCCTACGAGCAGTACTTC
clone size: .; D gene: .; J gene: TRBJ1-2; CDR3 length: 16; V gene: TRBV2; CDR3 protein: CASSEISRLANYGYTF; CDR3 DNA: TGTGCCAGCAGTGAAATTTCGAGGTTAGCTAACTATGGCTACACCTTC
clone size: .; D gene: TRBD1; J gene: TRBJ2-6; CDR3 length: 19; V gene: TRBV27; CDR3 protein: CASSLGPGQGSSGANVLTF; CDR3 DNA: TGTGCCAGCAGTTTGGGCCCGGGACAGGGTAGCTCTGGGGCCAACGTCCTGACTTTC
clone size: .; D gene: .; J gene: TRBJ2-7; CDR3 length: 13; V gene: TRBV10-3; CDR3 protein: CAISGTSSYEQYF; CDR3 DNA: TGTGCCATCAGTGGGACTTCTTCCTACGAGCAGTACTTC
clone size: .; D gene: TRBD2; J gene: TRBJ2-7; CDR3 length: 15; V gene: TRBV4-1; CDR3 protein: CASSQDSGTNYEQYF; CDR3 DNA: TGCGCCAGCAGCCAAGACTCCGGGACTAACTACGAGCAGTACTTC
clone size: .; D gene: .; J gene: TRBJ1-5; CDR3 length: 14; V gene: TRBV28; CDR3 protein: CASSLQGGDQPQHF; CDR3 DNA: TGTGCCAGCAGTTTACAGGGAGGAGATCAGCCCCAGCATTTT
clone size: .; D gene: TRBD1; J gene: TRBJ2-2; CDR3 length: 14; V gene: TRBV10-1; CDR3 protein: CATMTGKNTGELFF; CDR3 DNA: TGCGCCACCATGACAGGGAAGAACACCGGGGAGCTGTTTTTT
clone size: .; D gene: .; J gene: TRBJ1-2; CDR3 length: 16; V gene: TRBV7-9; CDR3 protein: CASSLAPLSVLFGYTF; CDR3 DNA: TGTGCCAGCAGCTTAGCGCCGCTATCTGTACTATTTGGCTACACCTTC
clone size: .; D gene: TRBD2; J gene: TRBJ2-2; CDR3 length: 15; V gene: TRBV3-1/TRBV3-2; CDR3 protein: CASSPLAGVVGELFF; CDR3 DNA: TGTGCCAGCAGCCCACTAGCGGGAGTCGTCGGGGAGCTGTTTTTT
clone size: once; D gene: .; J gene: TRBJ2-1; CDR3 length: 15; V gene: TRBV6-5; CDR3 protein: CASRMTLGSYNEQFF; CDR3 DNA: TGTGCCAGCAGAATGACACTCGGCTCCTACAATGAGCAGTTCTTC
clone size: .; D gene: TRBD2; J gene: TRBJ2-1; CDR3 length: 17; V gene: TRBV18; CDR3 protein: CASSPFGAGGFQGEQFF; CDR3 DNA: TGTGCCAGCTCACCATTCGGAGCGGGAGGCTTTCAAGGAGAGCAGTTCTTC
clone size: once; D gene: TRBD1; J gene: TRBJ2-1; CDR3 length: 15; V gene: TRBV5-1; CDR3 protein: CASRTTGTVYNEQFF; CDR3 DNA: TGCGCCAGCAGGACCACCGGGACAGTTTACAATGAGCAGTTCTTC